A selection of T cell receptor beta chains follows, all from one sample in a study of T cells after posttransplantation cyclophosphamide. Sequencing was performed with immunoSEQ multiplex PCR; in TCRdb, only in-frame clones are kept and a portion is missing. The table has roughly 20,000 clones, under 99% seen once. The material sequenced was naive CD4+ T cells sorted from PBMCs. These TCRs come from a man aged 40-55 years in good health, CMV-negative, and a related stem cell transplant donor. The CDR3 runs from the conserved cysteine through the conserved F or W. Fields, in order: clone size, D gene, V gene, J gene, CDR3 protein, CDR3 DNA. A D gene is named only where the DNA matches it firmly. Size is omitted from some rows. Given values are once, few, many or a class for expanded clones.

NA	TRBD2	TRBV19	TRBJ2-7	CASSIVGTSVYEQYF	TGTGCCAGTAGTATAGTGGGAACTAGCGTGTACGAGCAGTACTTC
NA	TRBD2	TRBV28	TRBJ2-1	CASSEQGLADAYEQFF	TGTGCCAGCAGTGAACAGGGACTAGCGGACGCCTATGAGCAGTTCTTC
NA	NA	TRBV9	TRBJ2-1	CASSVGLAQSSYNEQFF	TGTGCCAGCAGCGTAGGGCTAGCACAGAGCTCCTACAATGAGCAGTTCTTC
NA	TRBD1	TRBV29-1	TRBJ2-1	CSVSGGIGKNEQFF	TGCAGCGTCTCAGGGGGAATAGGGAAGAATGAGCAGTTCTTC
NA	NA	TRBV4-1	TRBJ2-2	CASSQATTGELFF	TGCGCCAGCAGCCAGGCCACGACCGGGGAGCTGTTTTTT
once	NA	TRBV11-2	TRBJ2-2	CASSLAGGSNTGELFF	TGTGCCAGCAGCTTAGCGGGGGGCTCAAACACCGGGGAGCTGTTTTTT
NA	NA	TRBV7-7	TRBJ2-1	CASSLTAHINEQFF	TGTGCCAGCAGCTTGACAGCCCATATCAATGAGCAGTTCTTC
NA	NA	TRBV28	TRBJ2-7	CASSPRNRIYEQYF	TGTGCCAGCAGTCCCCGGAACAGGATATACGAGCAGTACTTC
NA	NA	TRBV7-2	TRBJ2-2	CASSLDYNTGELFF	TGTGCCAGCAGCTTAGACTATAACACCGGGGAGCTGTTTTTT
NA	TRBD2	TRBV9	TRBJ2-2	CASSVAPRSSGSTGELFF	TGTGCCAGCAGCGTAGCCCCGCGGTCTAGCGGGAGTACCGGGGAGCTGTTTTTT
NA	NA	TRBV6-5	TRBJ1-3	CASSYAIQGNTIYF	TGTGCCAGCAGTTACGCTATACAGGGAAACACTATATATTTT
NA	NA	TRBV6-1	TRBJ2-1	CASSEVAASYNEQFF	TGTGCCAGCAGTGAAGTAGCGGCGTCCTACAATGAGCAGTTCTTC
NA	NA	TRBV30	TRBJ2-1	CAWSLASSRSYNEQFF	TGTGCCTGGAGTTTGGCGTCTAGCCGCTCCTACAATGAGCAGTTCTTC
NA	NA	TRBV19	TRBJ2-7	CASSIGGQSEQYF	TGTGCCAGTAGTATCGGGGGGCAGAGCGAGCAGTACTTC
NA	NA	TRBV5-6	TRBJ1-6	CASSLKGISLSALHF	TGTGCCAGCAGCTTGAAGGGGATTTCTTTATCTGCCCTCCACTTT
NA	NA	TRBV2	TRBJ2-2	CASRRLGLANTGELFF	TGTGCCAGCAGGAGGTTGGGGCTAGCGAACACCGGGGAGCTGTTTTTT
NA	NA	TRBV18	TRBJ2-7	CASSPTSYEQYF	TGTGCCAGCTCACCAACTAGCTACGAGCAGTACTTC
NA	TRBD1	TRBV4-3	TRBJ1-2	CASSQDPRGSRYTF	TGCGCCAGCAGCCAAGATCCCAGGGGGTCACGCTACACCTTC
NA	TRBD1	TRBV2	TRBJ1-5	CASTAEGQVSQPQHF	TGTGCCAGCACCGCGGAAGGACAGGTTAGTCAGCCCCAGCATTTT
NA	NA	TRBV5-6	TRBJ2-2	CASSLGASGELFF	TGTGCCAGCAGCTTGGGAGCCTCCGGGGAGCTGTTTTTT
NA	TRBD1	TRBV7-9	TRBJ1-1	CASKDRDLNTEAFF	TGTGCCAGCAAGGACAGGGACTTGAACACTGAAGCTTTCTTT